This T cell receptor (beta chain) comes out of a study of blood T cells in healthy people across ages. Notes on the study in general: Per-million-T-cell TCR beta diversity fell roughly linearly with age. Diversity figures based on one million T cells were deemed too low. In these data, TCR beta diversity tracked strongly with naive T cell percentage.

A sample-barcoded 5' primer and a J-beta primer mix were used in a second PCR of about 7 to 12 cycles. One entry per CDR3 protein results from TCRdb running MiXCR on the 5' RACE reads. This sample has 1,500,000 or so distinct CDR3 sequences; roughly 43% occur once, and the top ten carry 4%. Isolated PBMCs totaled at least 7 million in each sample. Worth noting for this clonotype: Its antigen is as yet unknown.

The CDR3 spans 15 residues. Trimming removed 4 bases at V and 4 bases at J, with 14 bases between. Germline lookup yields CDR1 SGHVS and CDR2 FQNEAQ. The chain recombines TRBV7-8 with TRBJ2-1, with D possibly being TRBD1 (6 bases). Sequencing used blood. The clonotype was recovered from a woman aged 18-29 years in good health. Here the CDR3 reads CASSSDGTPYNEQFF. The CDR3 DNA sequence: TGTGCCAGCAGCTCCGACGGGACACCATACAATGAGCAGTTCTTC.